This is a list of T cell receptor beta chains from one sample in a study of T-cell reconstitution after alpha-beta-depleted transplantation in children. MiXCR was run by TCRdb on the PCR reads, yielding one entry per CDR3 protein. The sample consists of under 300,000 distinct CDR3 sequences, roughly a tenth of them appearing once. The specimen was PBMCs from the stem cell graft donor, collected from the stem cell graft. These receptors were collected from a human donor who donated a stem cell graft to a child with SCID. Both conserved end residues are part of each CDR3. The order of the fields is J gene, D gene, clone size, V gene, CDR3 protein, CDR3 DNA. D genes are given only for firm matches. Clone size is stated in some rows and not others, as once, few, many or a class when expanded.

TRBJ2-1 | TRBD2 | many | TRBV5-1 | CASSESGGYNEQFF | TGCGCCAGCAGCGAGAGCGGGGGGTACAATGAGCAGTTCTTC
TRBJ2-1 | TRBD2 | many | TRBV5-6 | CASSLRLAGTNEQFF | TGTGCCAGCAGCTTACGACTAGCGGGGACCAATGAGCAGTTCTTC
TRBJ2-5 | NA | many | TRBV10-3 | CAISESGTGQETQYF | TGTGCCATCAGTGAGAGCGGGACAGGCCAAGAGACCCAGTACTTC
TRBJ2-3 | TRBD2 | many | TRBV7-2 | CASSSPGLGLDTQYF | TGTGCCAGCAGCTCACCGGGACTAGGGTTAGATACGCAGTATTTT
TRBJ1-2 | TRBD1 | many | TRBV20-1 | CSARWMTGGVYGYTF | TGCAGTGCTAGGTGGATGACAGGGGGCGTCTATGGCTACACCTTC
TRBJ2-7 | NA | NA | TRBV5-1 | CASSLIGLDEQYF | TGCGCCAGCAGCTTGATAGGGTTGGACGAGCAGTACTTC
TRBJ2-1 | NA | many | TRBV7-6 | CASSHHTKNEQFF | TGTGCCAGCAGCCACCACACAAAGAATGAGCAGTTCTTC
TRBJ2-1 | NA | NA | TRBV7-3 | CASSLIGQNNEQFF | TGTGCCAGCAGCTTAATCGGTCAGAACAATGAGCAGTTCTTC
TRBJ2-5 | NA | many | TRBV9 | CASSVGGLEETQYF | TGTGCCAGCAGCGTAGGGGGCTTAGAAGAGACCCAGTACTTC
TRBJ2-7 | NA | many | TRBV5-1 | CASSTGAAVVYEQYF | TGCGCCAGCAGCACCGGAGCAGCTGTGGTCTACGAGCAGTACTTC
TRBJ1-2 | TRBD1 | many | TRBV7-9 | CATPDREGNGYTF | TGTGCCACACCGGACAGGGAAGGGAATGGCTACACCTTC
TRBJ1-1 | NA | many | TRBV12-3/TRBV12-4 | CASRWTVKPFF | TGTGCCAGCAGATGGACAGTGAAACCTTTCTTT
TRBJ2-3 | TRBD2 | many | TRBV5-6 | CASGTSGGAIDTQYF | TGTGCCAGTGGGACTAGCGGGGGGGCTATCGATACGCAGTATTTT
TRBJ2-7 | NA | many | TRBV7-2 | CASSLSSYYEQYF | TGTGCCAGCAGCTTATCCTCCTACTACGAGCAGTACTTC
TRBJ1-1 | NA | many | TRBV6-5 | CASSYLDRNTEAFF | TGTGCCAGCAGTTACCTGGACAGAAACACTGAAGCTTTCTTT
TRBJ2-1 | TRBD2 | many | TRBV11-2 | CASSLLRGGNLYNEQFF | TGTGCCAGCAGCTTATTGCGGGGGGGCAACCTCTACAATGAGCAGTTCTTC
TRBJ2-3 | TRBD2 | many | TRBV15 | CATSRGGGEDTQYF | TGTGCCACCAGCAGAGGGGGGGGTGAAGATACGCAGTATTTT
TRBJ1-1 | TRBD1 | many | TRBV5-1 | CASSFRTGVNTEAFF | TGCGCCAGCAGCTTCAGGACAGGGGTGAACACTGAAGCTTTCTTT
TRBJ2-3 | NA | many | TRBV20-1 | CSAPTWGTGTDTQYF | TGCAGTGCCCCCACCTGGGGGACTGGTACAGATACGCAGTATTTT